This T cell receptor beta chain was identified during a study of glioma-infiltrating T cells. This clonotype has a count of ten or more. There are 17 residues in the CDR3. Germline V gene sequence: CDR1 SGHRS, CDR2 YFSETQ. V lost 3 bases and J lost 7; bases outside the gene matches: 8. Amplification of TCR alpha and beta CDR3 regions from RNA used iRepertoire nested multiplex PCR. TCRdb redid the calling of the multiplex PCR reads with MiXCR, one entry per CDR3 protein. The sample lists over 80,000 distinct CDR3 sequences; roughly 37% were seen once. The chain employs TRBV5-1 and TRBJ2-1, with 15 bases matching TRBD2. The clonotype originates from a human donor with low-grade glioma or glioblastoma, undergoing nonglioma brain surgery, or in good health (not recorded which). Sequencing input: glioma tissue, nonneoplastic brain tissue, or PBMCs (not recorded which). In nucleotides, the CDR3 is TGCGCCAGCAGCTCTGGACTAGCGGGAGGGTGGAGGAATGAGCAGTTCTTC. It is translated as CASSSGLAGGWRNEQFF.